Below, 32 T cell receptor beta chains from the same sample are listed, as sequenced in a study of blood T cell repertoires in COVID-19. This table comes from immunoSEQ multiplex PCR, and its TCRdb copy is limited to in-frame clones, with some not included. The table has around 360,000 clones, over 75% seen once; the top ten hold less than 2.5%. Sequencing was done on a sample of PBMCs or T cells enriched from blood (not recorded which). These receptors were taken from a middle-aged man in a cohort exposed to, infected with or recovered from COVID-19 (not recorded which).

J is TRBJ2-3 and V is TRBV28, with a weak D call TRBD2 (7 bases). The CDR3 runs 15 residues. Germline V gene lookup returns CDR1 MDHEN and CDR2 SYDVKM. The V and J ends lost 2 bases and 6 bases respectively, with 15 bases between them. CDR3 DNA: TGTGCCAGCAGTTTAAGGGGGGGGATATCGGATACGCAGTATTTT. This encodes CASSLRGGISDTQYF. Full variable domain (missing parts from reference TRBV28 and TRBJ2-3): DVKVTQSSRYLVKRTGEKVFLECVQDMDHENMFWYRQDPGLGLRLIYFSYDVKMKEKGDIPEGYSVSREKKERFSLILESASTNQTSMYLCASSLRGGISDTQYFGPGTRLTVL.

J is TRBJ2-7 and V is TRBV4-1; 11 positions agree with TRBD2. This CDR3 spans 17 amino acids. Germline lookup yields CDR1 MGHRA and CDR2 YSYEKL. V trimming: 1 base; J trimming: 2 bases; junction bases outside the gene matches: 7. CDR3 bases: TGCGCCAGCAGCCAAGGACTAGCGGGAACTTTTCCCTACGAGCAGTACTTC. As protein: CASSQGLAGTFPYEQYF.

V and J are TRBV18 and TRBJ1-3, with D tentatively TRBD1 (6 bases). Trimming cost V 5 bases and J 1 base, with 15 bases left between them. This CDR3 is built from 16 residues. Germline V gives CDR1 KGHSH, CDR2 LQKENI. CDR3 sequence (DNA): TGTGCCAGCTCAAGTTCAGGGGTCAGATCTGGAAACACCATATATTTT. It yields the protein CASSSSGVRSGNTIYF.

CDR3 bases: TGTGCCAGCAGCTCCCTTGGGGCACCGAACACCGGGGAGCTGTTTTTT. Translated, it gives CASSSLGAPNTGELFF. The rearrangement joins TRBV7-8 to TRBJ2-2; maybe TRBD1 (5 bases). Germline values: CDR1 SGHVS, CDR2 FQNEAQ. The ends were cut back, 4 bases at V and 0 bases at J, with 12 bases in the middle. This CDR3 has 16 amino acids.

The chain joins TRBV2 to TRBJ1-1, with D perhaps TRBD1 (5 bases). The CDR3 runs to 14 residues. Trimming left V 7 bases short and J 0 bases short, with 12 bases between. The germline CDR1 and CDR2 sequences are SNHLY and FYNNEI. The CDR3 sequence: CASTGGAVNTEAFF. In DNA, the CDR3 is TGTGCCAGCACCGGCGGGGCGGTGAACACTGAAGCTTTCTTT.

This rearrangement joins TRBV5-1 to TRBJ2-5; TRBD1 matches 8 bases. Germline V gives CDR1 SGHRS, CDR2 YFSETQ. The CDR3 totals 15 residues. Unmatched junction bases numbered 7, after V lost 1 base and J lost 5 bases. The CDR3: CASSLTGGGGETQYF. CDR3 nucleotide sequence: TGCGCCAGCAGCTTGACAGGGGGTGGAGGGGAGACCCAGTACTTC.

This chain links TRBV5-4 with TRBJ2-5, with D tentatively TRBD2 (6 bases). From germline, CDR1 is SGHNT and CDR2 YYREEE (reference sequence). Deletions cut 6 bases from V and 2 bases from J, with 17 bases between. The CDR3 has 15 residues. CDR3 sequence (DNA): TGTGCCAGCATCTCATTCCCGGGAGCACAAGAGACCCAGTACTTC. Amino acids: CASISFPGAQETQYF.

This chain connects TRBV3-1 (or the pseudogene TRBV3-2) to TRBJ1-5; 9 bases align to TRBD1. Looked up from germline, CDR1 is LGHDT and CDR2 is YNNKEL (reference sequence). There are 14 residues in the CDR3. V dropped 4 bases and J dropped 9; count of bases not matched to a gene: 7. The CDR3 DNA follows: TGTGCCAGCAGCCCCGGGACAGGGAAGCGGCCCCAGCATTTT. This gives the protein CASSPGTGKRPQHF.

This clone was detected a few times. The chain carries TRBV5-1 and TRBJ1-2; weak D call: TRBD1 (5 bases). Between the trimmed V and J ends, which lost 3 bases and 4 bases, there was a span of 13 bases. CDR3 size: 14 residues. Germline assignment: CDR1 SGHRS and CDR2 YFSETQ. The DNA for the CDR3 is TGCGCCAGCAGCTCCTACGACAGTTTCTATGGCTACACCTTC. It yields the protein CASSSYDSFYGYTF.

The rearrangement links TRBV5-1 to TRBJ2-1; TRBD1 agrees at 9 bases. CDR3 length equals 15 residues. Trimming at V came to 7 bases and at J to 3 bases, leaving 8 bases not matched to a gene. Germline V gives CDR1 SGHRS, CDR2 YFSETQ. The CDR3 DNA sequence: TGCGCCAGCCTCGCCGGGACAGGGCACTACAATGAGCAGTTCTTC. Its protein is CASLAGTGHYNEQFF.

V gene TRBV10-3 combines with J gene TRBJ1-5, with 10 bases fitting TRBD1. The germline V gene has CDR1 ENHRY and CDR2 SYGVKD. V shed 0 bases and J 5 bases; nucleotides not matched to a gene: 1. The CDR3 length is 15 residues. CDR3 protein: CAISESDRGYQPQHF. As DNA, the CDR3 is TGTGCCATCAGTGAGTCGGACAGGGGGTATCAGCCCCAGCATTTT.

V usage is TRBV5-4 and J usage is TRBJ2-6; D might be TRBD2 (5 bases). Trimming stripped 2 bases from V and 0 bases from J, with 9 bases between. The germline CDR1 and CDR2 sequences are SGHNT and YYREEE (reference sequence). The CDR3 totals 16 residues. The CDR3 reads CASSFGVNSGANVLTF. The CDR3, as DNA: TGTGCCAGCAGCTTCGGGGTCAACTCTGGGGCCAACGTCCTGACTTTC.

This clone was recorded a few times. V usage is TRBV15 and J usage is TRBJ2-2, with TRBD2 matching 10 bases. Germline loops: CDR1 LNHNV, CDR2 YYDKDF (reference sequence). The CDR3 is made up of 15 amino acids. V trimming: 2 bases; J trimming: 5 bases; junction bases outside the gene matches: 2. The CDR3 DNA reads TGTGCCACCAGCAGACCTAGCGGGAGTACCGGGGAGCTGTTTTTT. Translating it yields CATSRPSGSTGELFF.

This clone was detected only a few times. The chain combines TRBV6-1 with TRBJ1-1, with a weak D call TRBD1 (5 bases). The V gene lost 3 bases and the J gene lost 14 bases, with 16 bases spanning the gap. The CDR3 covers 12 residues. The germline V gene encodes CDR1 MNHNS and CDR2 SASEGT. The CDR3 loop is CASSETRPRGFF. The CDR3, as DNA: TGTGCCAGCAGTGAGACGAGGCCTCGGGGGTTCTTT.

V is TRBV9 and J is TRBJ2-7; D is uncertain. This CDR3 is built from 15 residues. With 4 bases removed from V and 0 bases from J, the gap between germline ends came to 14 bases. Germline V gene sequence: CDR1 SGDLS, CDR2 YYNGEE. This CDR3 is CASSRTHSPSYEQYF. CDR3 DNA sequence: TGTGCCAGCAGCCGAACCCACTCCCCCTCCTACGAGCAGTACTTC.

Only one count was recorded for this clone. This sequence joins TRBV3-1 (or the pseudogene TRBV3-2) and TRBJ1-5, with 8 bases aligning to TRBD1. The germline CDR1 and CDR2 sequences are LGHDT and YNNKEL (reference sequence). Trimming cost V 4 bases and J 4 bases; bases outside gene matches: 3. This CDR3 is built from 14 residues. CDR3 loop: CASSLDRANQPQHF. The DNA of the CDR3 is TGTGCCAGCAGCCTGGACAGGGCGAATCAGCCCCAGCATTTT.

A few counts support this clone. V is TRBV5-6 and J is TRBJ2-2, with unresolved D. This CDR3 has 15 amino acids. The germline V gene encodes CDR1 SGHDT and CDR2 YYEEEE. V lost 2 bases to trimming and J lost 3 bases, with 11 bases between them. Here the CDR3 reads CASSFSAGYTGELFF. DNA of the CDR3: TGTGCCAGCAGCTTCTCGGCAGGCTACACCGGGGAGCTGTTTTTT.

The chain has TRBV19 and TRBJ2-7; D possibly corresponds to TRBD2 (6 bases). CDR3 length: 13 residues. The V and J ends lost 5 bases and 4 bases respectively, with 12 bases between them. Germline-derived CDR1 and CDR2 are LNHDA and SQIVND (reference sequence). DNA of the CDR3: TGTGCCAGTAGTGTTCGGGACTCGTACGAGCAGTACTTC. It yields the protein CASSVRDSYEQYF. The full variable domain, rest sourced from reference TRBV19 and TRBJ2-7, is DGGITQSPKYLFRKEGQNVTLSCEQNLNHDAMYWYRQDPGQGLRLIYYSQIVNDFQKGDIAEGYSVSREKKESFPLTVTSAQKNPTAFYLCASSVRDSYEQYFGPGTRLTVT.

This chain uses TRBV5-1 with TRBJ1-4; no clear D gene. This CDR3 is 12 amino acids long. V dropped 7 bases and J dropped 3 bases, with 7 bases sitting between them. Germline assignment: CDR1 SGHRS and CDR2 YFSETQ. The CDR3 loop reads CASRRPNEKLFF. The DNA for the CDR3 is TGCGCCAGCCGCAGGCCTAATGAAAAACTGTTTTTT.

This chain links TRBV28 with TRBJ2-7; TRBD2 aligns across 8 bases. Trimming took 3 bases from V and 2 from J; bases not matched to a gene: 3. The CDR3 length is 14 residues. CDR1 is MDHEN, CDR2 SYDVKM, per germline. The CDR3 DNA sequence: TGTGCCAGCAGTTTGCTAGCGGGCCCCTACGAGCAGTACTTC. Amino acids: CASSLLAGPYEQYF.

The rearrangement joins TRBV7-7 to TRBJ2-5; TRBD2 matches 11 bases. Trimming cost V 4 bases and J 6 bases; bases outside gene matches: 7. Germline CDR1 reads SSHAT; CDR2 reads FNYEAQ (reference sequence). The CDR3 length is 15 residues. The CDR3 DNA sequence: TGTGCCAGCAGCTCCGCACTAGCGGGAGATCAGACCCAGTACTTC. It is translated as CASSSALAGDQTQYF.

The V call is TRBV7-8, the J call TRBJ1-1; possible D gene TRBD1, 5 bases. Germline assignment: CDR1 SGHVS and CDR2 FQNEAQ. V shed 5 bases and J shed 9 bases, with 16 bases lying between them. This CDR3 spans 13 amino acids. This CDR3 is CASSPRDGSKAFF. CDR3 in DNA: TGTGCCAGCAGCCCCCGGGACGGGAGTAAAGCTTTCTTT.

The rearrangement links TRBV20-1 to TRBJ1-6; D is uncertain. Germline loops: CDR1 DFQATT, CDR2 SNEGSKA (reference sequence). V was shortened by 3 bases and J by 2 bases, with 11 bases between the two germline ends. The CDR3 is 15 amino acids. The chain's CDR3 is CSASGEETYNSPLHF. The CDR3 DNA reads TGCAGTGCTAGTGGGGAGGAAACCTATAATTCACCCCTCCACTTT.

V usage is TRBV19 and J usage is TRBJ2-3, with a weak D call TRBD2 (5 bases). V was trimmed by 8 bases and J by 1 base, leaving 22 bases between them. Germline V gene data show CDR1 as LNHDA and CDR2 as SQIVND (reference sequence). The CDR3 spans 17 residues. CDR3 in DNA: TGTGCCAGTGAGTCTTATAGCGCCCTACTCGGCACAGATACGCAGTATTTT. Residues: CASESYSALLGTDTQYF.

The chain links TRBV3-1 (or the pseudogene TRBV3-2) to TRBJ1-6; D perhaps matches TRBD1 (6 bases). CDR3 size: 13 residues. Trimming removed 10 bases from V and 6 bases from J, with 13 bases in between. The germline V gene has CDR1 LGHDT and CDR2 YNNKEL (reference sequence). CDR3 sequence: CATMAGVNSPLHF. CDR3 nucleotides: TGTGCCACCATGGCAGGGGTTAATTCACCCCTCCACTTT.

CDR3 coding DNA: TGTGCCAGCTCACCAGAGCGGAGGAGCGGTACGCAGTATTTT. Translated: CASSPERRSGTQYF. This chain uses TRBV18 with TRBJ2-3; TRBD2 might be the D (5 bases). Trimming took off 2 bases at V and 8 bases at J, with 14 bases between the two ends. Germline V gene lookup returns CDR1 KGHSH and CDR2 LQKENI. This CDR3 spans 14 amino acids. The whole variable domain, remainder taken from reference TRBV18 and TRBJ2-3, is NAGVMQNPRHLVRRRGQEARLRCSPMKGHSHVYWYRQLPEEGLKFMVYLQKENIIDESGMPKERFSAEFPKEGPSILRIQQVVRGDSAAYFCASSPERRSGTQYFGPGTRLTVL.

This clone was seen only once. The rearrangement joins TRBV18 to TRBJ2-1; 9 positions match TRBD2. CDR1 and CDR2 from the germline V gene are KGHSH and LQKENI. This CDR3 is built from 16 residues. The J segment lost 8 bases and the V segment lost 3 bases, leaving 11 bases of the junction unmatched. CDR3: CASSPPGVAGVYEQFF. The DNA for the CDR3 is TGTGCCAGCTCACCCCCGGGGGTAGCGGGAGTATATGAGCAGTTCTTC. Using reference TRBV18 and TRBJ2-1 for the parts outside the CDR3, the full variable domain is NAGVMQNPRHLVRRRGQEARLRCSPMKGHSHVYWYRQLPEEGLKFMVYLQKENIIDESGMPKERFSAEFPKEGPSILRIQQVVRGDSAAYFCASSPPGVAGVYEQFFGPGTRLTVL.

The J gene is TRBJ1-2, the V gene TRBV30, with TRBD1 identical over 9 bases. The trim removed 2 bases at V and 9 bases at J, leaving 16 bases unmatched. Looked up from germline, CDR1 is GTSNPN and CDR2 is SVGIG (reference sequence). CDR3 length: 16 residues. CDR3 sequence (DNA): TGTGCCTGGAGTCCGAGCAAACCGGGACAGGGAAGTAGCTACACCTTC. The encoded protein is CAWSPSKPGQGSSYTF.

The gene calls are TRBV9 and TRBJ1-2; D possibly corresponds to TRBD1 (5 bases). CDR3 size: 14 residues. In germline, CDR1 is SGDLS, CDR2 YYNGEE. V lost 4 bases and J lost 6, with 16 bases in between. The CDR3 DNA sequence: TGTGCCAGCAGCTCTACCGGGACTTACCATGGCTACACCTTC. Amino acid sequence: CASSSTGTYHGYTF.

The chain recombines TRBV13 with TRBJ2-7, with 7 bases fitting TRBD1. The trim removed 4 bases at V and 0 bases at J, leaving 3 bases unmatched. The CDR3 sequence is 14 residues long. Germline V CDR1 and CDR2: PRHDT, FYEKMQ (reference sequence). The CDR3 DNA is TGTGCCAGCAGCTCCCGGGACAGCTCCTACGAGCAGTACTTC. Its translation is CASSSRDSSYEQYF.

The chain employs TRBV6-6 and TRBJ2-5, with D perhaps TRBD1 (7 bases). The CDR3 runs 15 residues. In germline, CDR1 is MNHNY, CDR2 SVGAGI (reference sequence). Trimming stripped 2 bases from V and 0 bases from J, with 10 bases between. The CDR3 sequence: CASSYGGTDQETQYF. CDR3 DNA: TGTGCCAGCAGTTACGGCGGGACAGACCAAGAGACCCAGTACTTC.

This clone was observed a few times. The chain uses TRBV6-5 and TRBJ1-1; 7 positions agree with TRBD1. CDR1 is MNHEY, CDR2 SVGAGI, per germline. Trimming at V came to 8 bases and at J to 6 bases, leaving 3 bases not matched to a gene. The CDR3 totals 11 residues. The CDR3 here is CASLGQAEAFF. CDR3 bases: TGTGCCAGCCTCGGACAGGCTGAAGCTTTCTTT.